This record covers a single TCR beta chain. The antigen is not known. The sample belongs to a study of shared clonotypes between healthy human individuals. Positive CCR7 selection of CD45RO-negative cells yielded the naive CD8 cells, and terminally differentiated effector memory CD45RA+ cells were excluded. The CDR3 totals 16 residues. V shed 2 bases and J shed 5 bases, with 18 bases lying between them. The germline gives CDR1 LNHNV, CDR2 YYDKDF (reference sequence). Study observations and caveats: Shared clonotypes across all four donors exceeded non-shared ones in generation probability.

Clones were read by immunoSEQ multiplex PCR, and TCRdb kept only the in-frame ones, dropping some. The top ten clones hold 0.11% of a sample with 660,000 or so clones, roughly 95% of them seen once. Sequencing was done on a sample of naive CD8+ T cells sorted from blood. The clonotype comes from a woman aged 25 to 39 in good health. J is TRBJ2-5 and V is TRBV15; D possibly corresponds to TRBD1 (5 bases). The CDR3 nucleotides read TGTGCCACCAGCAGACATCCTTTAGACAGCATTGAGACCCAGTACTTC. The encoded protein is CATSRHPLDSIETQYF.